Detailed here is one TCR beta chain. This sample was taken from a study of blood T cell repertoires in COVID-19. Assay used: immunoSEQ multiplex PCR; TCRdb lists only in-frame clones, some missing. The profile shows 85,000 to 95,000 clones, about nine tenths of them singletons. Sequencing input: peripheral blood. The source is a woman of 80 years or more with acute or convalescent COVID-19.

CDR3 in amino acids: CSAGRDRGNEQFF. CDR3 nucleotides: TGCAGCGCTGGGAGGGACAGGGGTAATGAGCAGTTCTTC. The J gene is TRBJ2-1, the V gene TRBV29-1; 10 bases are a match to TRBD1. V was pared by 7 bases and J by 7 bases, with 7 bases of the junction left unmatched. This CDR3 spans 13 amino acids. Germline lookup yields CDR1 SQVTM and CDR2 ANQGSEA.